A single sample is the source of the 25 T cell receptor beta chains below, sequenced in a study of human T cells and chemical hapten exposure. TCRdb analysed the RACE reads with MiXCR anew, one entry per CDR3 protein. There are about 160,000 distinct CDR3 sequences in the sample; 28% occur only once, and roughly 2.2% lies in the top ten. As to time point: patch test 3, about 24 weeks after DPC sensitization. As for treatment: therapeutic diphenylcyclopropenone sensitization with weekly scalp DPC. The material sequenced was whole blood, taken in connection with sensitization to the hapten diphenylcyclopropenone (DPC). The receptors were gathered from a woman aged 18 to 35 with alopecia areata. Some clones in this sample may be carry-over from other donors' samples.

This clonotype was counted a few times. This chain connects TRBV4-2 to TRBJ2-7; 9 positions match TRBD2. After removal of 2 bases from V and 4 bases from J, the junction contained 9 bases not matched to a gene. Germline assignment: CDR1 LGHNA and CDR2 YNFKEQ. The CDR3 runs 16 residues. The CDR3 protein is CASSQPPAGGGYEQYF. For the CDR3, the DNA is TGTGCCAGCAGCCAACCCCCGGCGGGAGGGGGGTACGAGCAGTACTTC.

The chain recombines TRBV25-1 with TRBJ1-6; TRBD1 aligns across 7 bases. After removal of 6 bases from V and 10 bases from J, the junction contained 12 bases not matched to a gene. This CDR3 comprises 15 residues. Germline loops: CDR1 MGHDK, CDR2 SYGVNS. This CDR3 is CASSDRTGQRSPLHF. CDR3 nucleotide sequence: TGTGCCAGCAGCGACCGGACAGGACAGAGGTCACCCCTCCACTTT. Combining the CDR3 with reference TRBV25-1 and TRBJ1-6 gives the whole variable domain EADIYQTPRYLVIGTGKKITLECSQTMGHDKMYWYQQDPGMELHLIHYSYGVNSTEKGDLSSESTVSRIRTEHFPLTLESARPSHTSQYLCASSDRTGQRSPLHFGNGTRLTVT.

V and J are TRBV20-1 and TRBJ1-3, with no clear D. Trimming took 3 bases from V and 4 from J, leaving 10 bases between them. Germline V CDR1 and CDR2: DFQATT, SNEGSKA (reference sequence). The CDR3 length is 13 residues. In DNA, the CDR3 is TGCAGTGCTAGCCCCGTAGTCGGAAACACCATATATTTT. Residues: CSASPVVGNTIYF.

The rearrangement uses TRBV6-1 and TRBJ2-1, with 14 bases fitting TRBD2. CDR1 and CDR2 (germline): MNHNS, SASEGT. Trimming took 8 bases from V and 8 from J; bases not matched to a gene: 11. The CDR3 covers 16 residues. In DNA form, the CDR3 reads TGTGCCAGCTCCCGACTAGCGGGAGGGCCTGGGGATGAGCAGTTCTTC. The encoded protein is CASSRLAGGPGDEQFF.

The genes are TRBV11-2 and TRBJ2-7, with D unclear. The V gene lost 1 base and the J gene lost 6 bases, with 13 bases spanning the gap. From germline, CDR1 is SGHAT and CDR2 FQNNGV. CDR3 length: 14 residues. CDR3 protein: CASSLGYPVREQYF. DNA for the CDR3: TGTGCCAGCAGCTTAGGATACCCCGTGCGCGAGCAGTACTTC.

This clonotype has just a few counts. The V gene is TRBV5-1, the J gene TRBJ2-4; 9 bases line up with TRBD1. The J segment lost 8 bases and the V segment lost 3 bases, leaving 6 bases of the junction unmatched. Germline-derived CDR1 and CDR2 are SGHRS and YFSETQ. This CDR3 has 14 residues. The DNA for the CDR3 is TGCGCCAGCAGCTCGGACAGGGGAGGTGACATTCAGTACTTC. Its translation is CASSSDRGGDIQYF.

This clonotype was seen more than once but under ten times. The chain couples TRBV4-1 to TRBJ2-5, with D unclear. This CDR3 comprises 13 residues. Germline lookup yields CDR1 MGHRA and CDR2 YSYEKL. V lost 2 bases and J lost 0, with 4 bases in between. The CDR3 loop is CASSQLNQETQYF. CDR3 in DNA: TGCGCCAGCAGCCAACTTAACCAAGAGACCCAGTACTTC.

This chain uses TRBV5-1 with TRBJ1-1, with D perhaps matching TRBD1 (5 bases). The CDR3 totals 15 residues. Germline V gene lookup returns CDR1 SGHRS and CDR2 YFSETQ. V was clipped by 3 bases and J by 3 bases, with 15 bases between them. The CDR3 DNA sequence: TGCGCCAGCAGCTCAACGTATTGGGGGGACACTGAAGCTTTCTTT. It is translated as CASSSTYWGDTEAFF.

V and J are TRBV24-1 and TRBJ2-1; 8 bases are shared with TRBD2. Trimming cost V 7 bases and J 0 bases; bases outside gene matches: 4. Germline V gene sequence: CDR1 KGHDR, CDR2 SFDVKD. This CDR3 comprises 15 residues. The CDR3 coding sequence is TGTGCCACCAGCCGTAGCGGGAACTCCTACAATGAGCAGTTCTTC. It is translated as CATSRSGNSYNEQFF.

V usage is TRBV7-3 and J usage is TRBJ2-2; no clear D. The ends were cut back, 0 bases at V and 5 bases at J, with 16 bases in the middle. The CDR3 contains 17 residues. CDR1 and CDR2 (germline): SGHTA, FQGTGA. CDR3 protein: CASSLTRSPPGTGELFF. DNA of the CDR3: TGTGCCAGCAGCTTAACCCGGTCCCCACCGGGTACCGGGGAGCTGTTTTTT.

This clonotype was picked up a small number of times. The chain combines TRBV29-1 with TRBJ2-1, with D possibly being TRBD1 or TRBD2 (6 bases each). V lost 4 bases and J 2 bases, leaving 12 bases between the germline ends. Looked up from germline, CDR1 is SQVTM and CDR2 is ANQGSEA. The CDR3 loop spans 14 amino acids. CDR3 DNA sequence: TGCAGCGTTGCACCCGGGGGCCCCTACAATGAGCAGTTCTTC. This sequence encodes CSVAPGGPYNEQFF.

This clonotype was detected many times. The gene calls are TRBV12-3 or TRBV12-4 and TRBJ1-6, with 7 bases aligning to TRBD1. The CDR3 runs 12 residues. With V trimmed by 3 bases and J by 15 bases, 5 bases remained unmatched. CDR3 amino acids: CASSFPGQVLHF. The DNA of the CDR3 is TGTGCCAGCAGTTTCCCAGGACAGGTCCTCCACTTT.

The CDR3 protein is CASSQQKAGTYGYTF. CDR3 nucleotide sequence: TGCGCCAGCAGCCAGCAAAAGGCCGGGACCTATGGCTACACCTTC. The chain links TRBV4-3 to TRBJ1-2, with D possibly being TRBD1 (5 bases). CDR1 is LGHNA and CDR2 is YSLEER in the germline V gene. This CDR3 is built from 15 residues. The V end lost 3 bases, the J end lost 4 bases, and 15 bases lay between the germline ends.

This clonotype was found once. The CDR3 spells CRTDSPDFTDTQYF. As DNA, the CDR3 is TGCAGAACTGACTCCCCGGACTTCACAGATACGCAGTATTTT. V usage is TRBV29-1 and J usage is TRBJ2-3; D possibly corresponds to TRBD2 (5 bases). The CDR3 runs to 14 residues. Germline-derived CDR1 and CDR2 are SQVTM and ANQGSEA.

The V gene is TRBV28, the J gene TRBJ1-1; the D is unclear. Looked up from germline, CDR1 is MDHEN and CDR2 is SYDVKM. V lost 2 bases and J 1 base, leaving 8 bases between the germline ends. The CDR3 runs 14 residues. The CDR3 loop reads CASSLLHSNTEAFF. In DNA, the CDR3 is TGTGCCAGCAGTTTACTGCATTCGAACACTGAAGCTTTCTTT. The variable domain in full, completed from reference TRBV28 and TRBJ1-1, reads DVKVTQSSRYLVKRTGEKVFLECVQDMDHENMFWYRQDPGLGLRLIYFSYDVKMKEKGDIPEGYSVSREKKERFSLILESASTNQTSMYLCASSLLHSNTEAFFGQGTRLTVV.

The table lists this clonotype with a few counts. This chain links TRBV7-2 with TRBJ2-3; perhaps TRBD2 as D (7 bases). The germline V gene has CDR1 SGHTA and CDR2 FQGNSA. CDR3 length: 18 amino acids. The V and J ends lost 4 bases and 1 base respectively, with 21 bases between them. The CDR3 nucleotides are TGTGCCAGCAGCTCCACTAGTAGGGGGGGGCAGGGCACAGATACGCAGTATTTT. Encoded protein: CASSSTSRGGQGTDTQYF.

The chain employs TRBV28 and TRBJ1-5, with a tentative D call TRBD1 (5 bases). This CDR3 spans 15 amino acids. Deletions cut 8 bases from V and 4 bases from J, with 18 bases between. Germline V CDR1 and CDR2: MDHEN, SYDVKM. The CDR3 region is CASGPVGAFNQPQHF. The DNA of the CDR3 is TGTGCCAGCGGACCCGTAGGGGCCTTTAATCAGCCCCAGCATTTT.

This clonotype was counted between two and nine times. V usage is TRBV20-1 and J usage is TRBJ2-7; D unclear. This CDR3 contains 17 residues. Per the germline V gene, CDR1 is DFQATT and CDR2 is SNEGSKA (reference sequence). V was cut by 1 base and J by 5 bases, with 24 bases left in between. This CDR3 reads CSARGRSLSSVRDEQYF. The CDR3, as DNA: TGCAGTGCTAGAGGCCGGAGTCTAAGTTCGGTGCGCGACGAGCAGTACTTC.

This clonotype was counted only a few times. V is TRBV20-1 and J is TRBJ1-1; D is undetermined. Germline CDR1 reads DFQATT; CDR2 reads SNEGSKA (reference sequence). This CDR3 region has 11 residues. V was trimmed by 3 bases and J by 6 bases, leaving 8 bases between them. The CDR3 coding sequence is TGCAGTGCTAGGGTGTTTCCTGAAGCTTTCTTT. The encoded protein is CSARVFPEAFF.

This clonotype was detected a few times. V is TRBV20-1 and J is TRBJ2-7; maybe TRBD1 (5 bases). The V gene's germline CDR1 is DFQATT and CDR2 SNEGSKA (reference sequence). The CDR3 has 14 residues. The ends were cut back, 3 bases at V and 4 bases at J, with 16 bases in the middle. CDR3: CSARPRPQGYEQYF. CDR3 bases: TGCAGTGCTAGGCCTAGACCCCAGGGTTACGAGCAGTACTTC.

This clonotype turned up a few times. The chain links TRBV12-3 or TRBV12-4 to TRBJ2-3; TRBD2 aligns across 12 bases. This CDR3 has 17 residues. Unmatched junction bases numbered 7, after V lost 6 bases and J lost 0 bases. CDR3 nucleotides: TGTGCCAGCAGAGAACACGGGACTAGCGGGAGCACAGATACGCAGTATTTT. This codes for CASREHGTSGSTDTQYF.

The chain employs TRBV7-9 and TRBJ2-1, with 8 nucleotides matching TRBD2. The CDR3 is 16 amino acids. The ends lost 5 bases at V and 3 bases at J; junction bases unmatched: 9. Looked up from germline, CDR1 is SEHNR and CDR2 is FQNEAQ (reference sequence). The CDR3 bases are TGTGCCAGCAGCCCACCCGGGACTAGACTCTACAATGAGCAGTTCTTC. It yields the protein CASSPPGTRLYNEQFF.

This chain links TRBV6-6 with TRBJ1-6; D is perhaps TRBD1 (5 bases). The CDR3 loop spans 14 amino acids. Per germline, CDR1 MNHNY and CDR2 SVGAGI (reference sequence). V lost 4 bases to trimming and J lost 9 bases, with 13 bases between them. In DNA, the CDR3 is TGTGCCAGCAGTTCTGGGGCGGGGTCTTCACCCCTCCACTTT. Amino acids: CASSSGAGSSPLHF.

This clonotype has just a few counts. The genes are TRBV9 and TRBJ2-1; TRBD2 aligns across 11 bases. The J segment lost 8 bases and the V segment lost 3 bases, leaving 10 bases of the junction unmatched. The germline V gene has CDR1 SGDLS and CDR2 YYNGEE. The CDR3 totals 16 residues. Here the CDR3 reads CASSGKRLAGPDEQFF. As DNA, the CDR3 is TGTGCCAGCAGCGGAAAGCGACTAGCGGGACCTGATGAGCAGTTCTTC.

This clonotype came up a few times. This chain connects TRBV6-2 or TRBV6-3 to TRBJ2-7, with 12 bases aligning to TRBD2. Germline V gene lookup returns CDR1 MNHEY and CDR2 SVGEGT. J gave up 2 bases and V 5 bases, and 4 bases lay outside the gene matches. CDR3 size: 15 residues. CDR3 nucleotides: TGTGCCAGCAGTACCTGGACTAGCGGGACCTACGAGCAGTACTTC. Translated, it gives CASSTWTSGTYEQYF.